These T cell receptor beta chains were read from a single sample in a study of T-cell reconstitution after alpha-beta-depleted transplantation in children. MiXCR was run by TCRdb on the PCR reads, yielding one entry per CDR3 protein. Altogether a few hundred thousand distinct CDR3 sequences are present, about an eighth being singletons, with the ten largest covering approximately 2.1%. Sample: PBMCs, mostly from graft donor cells, taken 360 days after TCRalphabeta/CD19-depleted stem cell transplant. The receptors originated from a male patient aged 10 to 17 who had a stem cell transplant for acute myeloid leukemia, so the T cells may come from the graft donor. Both conserved end residues are part of each CDR3. D genes are given only for firm matches. Size is omitted from some rows. Given values are once, few, many or a class for expanded clones.

J | size | V | D | CDR3 | DNA
TRBJ2-7 | many | TRBV20-1 | - | CSAAAEQGLREQYF | TGCAGTGCTGCTGCCGAGCAGGGACTGCGTGAGCAGTACTTC
TRBJ2-2 | few | TRBV28 | TRBD2 | CAIHSGRDIWNTGELFF | TGTGCCATCCATAGCGGGAGGGATATTTGGAACACCGGGGAGCTGTTTTTT
TRBJ1-5 | many | TRBV20-1 | - | CSAQGDRNQPQHF | TGCAGTGCACAAGGGGATAGGAATCAGCCCCAGCATTTT
TRBJ2-3 | - | TRBV20-1 | - | CSARVQGDTQYF | TGCAGTGCTAGAGTCCAGGGGGATACGCAGTATTTT
TRBJ2-3 | - | TRBV24-1 | TRBD1 | CATSELQGDTQYF | TGTGCCACCAGTGAGCTACAGGGGGATACGCAGTATTTT
TRBJ1-6 | few | TRBV12-3/TRBV12-4 | - | CASSSAGYNSPLHF | TGTGCCAGCAGTTCCGCCGGTTATAATTCACCCCTCCACTTT
TRBJ2-3 | - | TRBV7-8 | TRBD2 | CASSLGSEREQYF | TGTGCCAGCAGCTTAGGGTCGGAGCGGGAGCAGTATTTT
TRBJ2-7 | few | TRBV6-2/TRBV6-3 | - | CASIGIAYEQYF | TGTGCCAGCATAGGGATAGCGTACGAGCAGTACTTC
TRBJ2-3 | many | TRBV5-1 | TRBD2 | CASSGLAGGRSTDTQYF | TGCGCCAGCTCGGGACTAGCGGGAGGGAGAAGCACAGATACGCAGTATTTT
TRBJ2-7 | - | TRBV6-1 | TRBD1 | CASTRTGSSYEQYF | TGTGCCAGCACCAGGACAGGGAGCTCCTACGAGCAGTACTTC
TRBJ1-3 | - | TRBV29-1 | - | CSVRMGNTIYF | TGCAGCGTTAGGATGGGAAACACCATATATTTT
TRBJ2-3 | many | TRBV20-1 | TRBD2 | CSAISSGVSTDTQYF | TGCAGTGCTATTTCAAGCGGGGTTAGCACAGATACGCAGTATTTT
TRBJ2-3 | - | TRBV12-3/TRBV12-4 | - | CASSLSAGAQYF | TGTGCCAGCAGTTTGTCGGCTGGAGCGCAGTATTTT
TRBJ2-6 | - | TRBV12-3/TRBV12-4 | - | CASSLMGTNVLTF | TGTGCCAGCAGTTTAATGGGAACCAACGTCCTGACTTTC
TRBJ1-2 | few | TRBV28 | - | CASRDYGYTF | TGTGCCAGCAGGGACTATGGCTACACCTTC
TRBJ2-5 | few | TRBV20-1 | - | CSARGGWQETQYF | TGCAGTGCTAGGGGGGGCTGGCAAGAGACCCAGTACTTC
TRBJ2-1 | many | TRBV9 | TRBD2 | CASSVEDSGNSYNEQFF | TGTGCCAGCAGCGTAGAGGATAGCGGGAATAGCTACAATGAGCAGTTCTTC
TRBJ2-5 | few | TRBV29-1 | - | CSVEDELQETQYF | TGCAGCGTTGAAGACGAGCTACAAGAGACCCAGTACTTC
TRBJ2-2 | - | TRBV4-1 | TRBD1 | CASSQDRGLNTGELFF | TGCGCCAGCAGCCAGGACAGGGGGCTGAACACCGGGGAGCTGTTTTTT
TRBJ1-4 | many | TRBV20-1 | - | CSAREGGVGEKLFF | TGCAGTGCTAGAGAGGGAGGGGTAGGAGAAAAACTGTTTTTT
TRBJ2-2 | - | TRBV30 | - | CAWSVREHTGELFF | TGTGCCTGGAGTGTACGGGAGCACACCGGGGAGCTGTTTTTT
TRBJ2-4 | many | TRBV20-1 | - | CSARDWGNSAKNIQYF | TGCAGTGCTAGAGATTGGGGGAACTCGGCCAAAAACATTCAGTACTTC
TRBJ2-2 | few | TRBV4-1 | - | CASSQVGTGELFF | TGCGCCAGCAGCCAAGTAGGAACCGGGGAGCTGTTTTTT
TRBJ2-5 | - | TRBV12-3/TRBV12-4 | - | CASSGGGPYQETQYF | TGTGCCAGCAGTGGGGGTGGACCGTACCAAGAGACCCAGTACTTC
TRBJ2-1 | few | TRBV29-1 | TRBD2 | CSVDGAGAKPYNEQFF | TGCAGCGTTGATGGGGCGGGAGCGAAGCCCTACAATGAGCAGTTCTTC
TRBJ2-2 | few | TRBV4-2 | - | CASSQEGPSGTGELFF | TGTGCCAGCAGCCAAGAAGGGCCGAGTGGGACCGGGGAGCTGTTTTTT
TRBJ2-7 | many | TRBV10-3 | - | CAISEVRAGLPTYEQYF | TGTGCCATCAGTGAGGTCCGGGCAGGGTTGCCGACCTACGAGCAGTACTTC
TRBJ2-7 | many | TRBV7-2 | TRBD2 | CASSLSPGLVRSYEQYF | TGTGCCAGCAGCTTGAGTCCGGGACTAGTCCGCTCCTACGAGCAGTACTTC
TRBJ2-1 | - | TRBV20-1 | - | CSARLTSRWGEQFF | TGCAGTGCTAGACTAACTTCGAGGTGGGGTGAGCAGTTCTTC
TRBJ1-1 | many | TRBV7-8 | - | CASSFPGRQMNTEAFF | TGTGCCAGCAGCTTCCCGGGACGGCAAATGAACACTGAAGCTTTCTTT
TRBJ2-7 | - | TRBV12-3/TRBV12-4 | - | CASSPGAGEDEQYF | TGTGCCAGCAGTCCCGGAGCCGGGGAAGACGAGCAGTACTTC
TRBJ2-1 | few | TRBV7-3 | TRBD2 | CASSLLAGLYNEQFF | TGTGCCAGCAGCTTGCTAGCGGGCCTTTACAATGAGCAGTTCTTC
TRBJ1-1 | - | TRBV7-2 | - | CASSLAGGRGVNTEAFF | TGTGCCAGCAGCTTAGCAGGGGGGCGCGGGGTGAACACTGAAGCTTTCTTT